What follows are 7 T cell receptor beta chains derived from one specimen sequenced in a study of T-cell reconstitution after alpha-beta-depleted transplantation in children. These receptors lack a known antigen. Unique molecular identifiers were used in preparing the TCRbeta library. TCRdb reprocessed the PCR reads with MiXCR, giving one entry per CDR3 protein. The sample shows 250,000 to 300,000 distinct CDR3 sequences, over 7% of them seen only once. Study-wide findings and caveats: T-cell numbers and diversity, one year after transplant, stemmed largely from T cells that were newly produced.

The sample here was peripheral blood, taken 360 days after TCRalphabeta/CD19-depleted stem cell transplant. Every receptor here comes from a female patient aged 2 to 10 who had a stem cell transplant for Fanconi anemia, so the T cells may come from the graft donor.

This clonotype was seen at least ten times. The CDR3 reads CASSVATRGDTGELFF. The CDR3 nucleotides read TGTGCCAGCAGCGTAGCTACGAGAGGGGACACCGGGGAGCTGTTTTTT. The chain links TRBV9 to TRBJ2-2; D possibly uses TRBD1 or TRBD2 (5 bases each). Trimming left V 0 bases short and J 3 bases short, with 12 bases between. Germline CDR1 and CDR2: SGDLS and YYNGEE. The length of the CDR3 is 16 residues.

This clonotype showed up many times. This chain connects TRBV12-3 or TRBV12-4 to TRBJ1-3; weak D call: TRBD1 (6 bases). The CDR3 has 15 amino acids. Trimming removed 5 bases at V and 0 bases at J, with 11 bases between. CDR3 in DNA: TGTGCCAGCAGTCCCCAGGGGATCTCTGGAAACACCATATATTTT. It is translated as CASSPQGISGNTIYF.

The V call is TRBV20-1, the J call TRBJ2-1, with 8 bases that match TRBD2. Germline loops: CDR1 DFQATT, CDR2 SNEGSKA (reference sequence). The CDR3 is 19 amino acids. The V and J ends lost 1 base and 0 bases, in that order; junction bases with no gene match: 14. The CDR3 loop reads CSARVGLAPTQGSYNEQFF. DNA of the CDR3: TGCAGTGCTAGAGTAGGACTAGCCCCAACACAGGGCTCCTACAATGAGCAGTTCTTC.

In this sample, this clonotype turned up many times. V usage is TRBV9 and J usage is TRBJ1-2; D is perhaps TRBD1 (5 bases). This CDR3 comprises 15 residues. Germline CDR1 and CDR2: SGDLS and YYNGEE. V was clipped by 5 bases and J by 0 bases, with 14 bases between them. Here the CDR3 DNA reads TGTGCCAGCAGTACCGGGGCCCTAACTAACTATGGCTACACCTTC. It yields the protein CASSTGALTNYGYTF.

This clonotype came up many times. The chain has TRBV28 and TRBJ1-5; D possibly corresponds to TRBD1 (5 bases). V was trimmed by 1 base and J by 2 bases, leaving 9 bases between them. Germline lookup yields CDR1 MDHEN and CDR2 SYDVKM. This CDR3 is built from 15 residues. CDR3 protein: CASSLSREGNQPQHF. DNA for the CDR3: TGTGCCAGCAGTTTATCCAGGGAGGGCAATCAGCCCCAGCATTTT.

This clonotype was seen a handful of times. V is TRBV5-1 and J is TRBJ2-1; the match to TRBD2 covers 11 bases. Germline V gene sequence: CDR1 SGHRS, CDR2 YFSETQ. This CDR3 is 16 amino acids long. V trimming: 4 bases; J trimming: 8 bases; junction bases outside the gene matches: 11. The CDR3 region has the DNA TGCGCCAGCAGCGGGTTAGCGGGAGGGCGAGGGGATGAGCAGTTCTTC. This gives the protein CASSGLAGGRGDEQFF.

There are a few counts of this clonotype. V gene TRBV5-1 combines with J gene TRBJ2-2; 8 bases agree with TRBD1. The length of the CDR3 is 14 residues. Germline values: CDR1 SGHRS, CDR2 YFSETQ. The J segment lost 7 bases and the V segment lost 4 bases, leaving 6 bases of the junction unmatched. Here the CDR3 DNA reads TGCGCCAGCAGCCCGACAGGGGCAAACGGGGAGCTGTTTTTT. It yields the protein CASSPTGANGELFF.